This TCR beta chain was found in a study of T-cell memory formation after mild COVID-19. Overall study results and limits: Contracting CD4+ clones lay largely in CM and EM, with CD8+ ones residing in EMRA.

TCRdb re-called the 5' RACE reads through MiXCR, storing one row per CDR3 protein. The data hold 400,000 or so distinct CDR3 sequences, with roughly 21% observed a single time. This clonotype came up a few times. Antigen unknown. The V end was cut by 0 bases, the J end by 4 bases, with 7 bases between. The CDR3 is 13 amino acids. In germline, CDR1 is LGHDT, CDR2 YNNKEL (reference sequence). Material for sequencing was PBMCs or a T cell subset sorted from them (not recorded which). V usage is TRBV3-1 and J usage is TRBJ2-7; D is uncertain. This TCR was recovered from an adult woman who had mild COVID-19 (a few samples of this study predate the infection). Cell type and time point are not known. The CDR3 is CASSQDRFYEQYF. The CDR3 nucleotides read TGTGCCAGCAGCCAAGATCGATTTTACGAGCAGTACTTC.